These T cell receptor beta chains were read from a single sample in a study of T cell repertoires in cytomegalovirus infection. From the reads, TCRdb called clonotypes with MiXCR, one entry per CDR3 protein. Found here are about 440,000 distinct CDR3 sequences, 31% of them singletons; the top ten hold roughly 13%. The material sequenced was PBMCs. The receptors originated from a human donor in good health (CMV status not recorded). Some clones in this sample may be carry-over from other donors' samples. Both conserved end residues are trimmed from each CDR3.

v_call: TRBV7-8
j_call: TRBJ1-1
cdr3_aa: ASSSLGQGVNTEAF

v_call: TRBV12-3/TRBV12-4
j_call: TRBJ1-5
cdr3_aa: ASSPTPGQGGRAQH

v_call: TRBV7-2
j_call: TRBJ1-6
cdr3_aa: ASTPGQGVSPLN

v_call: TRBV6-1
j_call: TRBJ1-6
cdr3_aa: ASTLQGTPSSYNSPLH

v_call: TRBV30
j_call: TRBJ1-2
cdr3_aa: AWSFPAYGYT

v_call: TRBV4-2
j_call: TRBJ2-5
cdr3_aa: ASSPEATGARETQY

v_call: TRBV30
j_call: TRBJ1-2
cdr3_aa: AWRTVGGYGYT

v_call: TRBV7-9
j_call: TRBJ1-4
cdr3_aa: ASSLTGEDEKLF

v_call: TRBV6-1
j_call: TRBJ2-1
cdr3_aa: ASSEVSHEQF

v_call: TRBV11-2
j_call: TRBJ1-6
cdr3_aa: ASSSRAPSSYNSPLH

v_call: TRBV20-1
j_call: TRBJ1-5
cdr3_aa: SAPAGTANQPQH

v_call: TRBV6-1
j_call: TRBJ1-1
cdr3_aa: ASGRTNTEAF

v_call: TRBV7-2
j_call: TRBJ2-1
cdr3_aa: ASSPGRGQLAYNEQF

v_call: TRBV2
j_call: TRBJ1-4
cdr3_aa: ASSFSTGFNEKLF

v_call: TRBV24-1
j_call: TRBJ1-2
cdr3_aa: ATSDRGTDRPYNYNYGYT

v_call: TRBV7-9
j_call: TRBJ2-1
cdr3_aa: ASSLRGTSGSIGEQF

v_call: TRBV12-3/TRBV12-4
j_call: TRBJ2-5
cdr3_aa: ASSLGSVGIRPETQY

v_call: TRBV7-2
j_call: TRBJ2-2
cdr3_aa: ASSLSLAGVSGELF

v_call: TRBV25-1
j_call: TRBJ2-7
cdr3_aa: ASSMAVAYEQY

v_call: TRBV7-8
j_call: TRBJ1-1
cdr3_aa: ASSLVGRTEAF

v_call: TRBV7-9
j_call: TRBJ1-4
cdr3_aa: ASSLGTAGETNEKLF

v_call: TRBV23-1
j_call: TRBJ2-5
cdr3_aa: ASSQFGTGGAGTQY

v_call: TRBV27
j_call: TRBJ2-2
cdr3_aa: ASRIGLAVNTGELF

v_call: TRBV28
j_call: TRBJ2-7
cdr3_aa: ATSKPGQKKYEQY

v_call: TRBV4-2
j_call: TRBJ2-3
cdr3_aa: ASSQERPTGGGADTQY

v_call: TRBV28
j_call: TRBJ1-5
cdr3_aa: ASSLLQGLGNQPQH

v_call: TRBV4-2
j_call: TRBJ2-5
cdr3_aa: ASSEGAETQY

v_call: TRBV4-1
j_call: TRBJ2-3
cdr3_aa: ASSQESVTGTLPTQY

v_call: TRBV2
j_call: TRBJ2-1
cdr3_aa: ASVVESGGVSYNEQF

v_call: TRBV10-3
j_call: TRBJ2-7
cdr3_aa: AISEGQTSSYEQY

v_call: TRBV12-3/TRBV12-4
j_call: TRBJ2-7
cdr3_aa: ASQSTGARYEQY

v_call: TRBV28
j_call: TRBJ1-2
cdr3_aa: ASSFSDRANGYT

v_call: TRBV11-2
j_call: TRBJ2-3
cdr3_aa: ASSQTTHTQY